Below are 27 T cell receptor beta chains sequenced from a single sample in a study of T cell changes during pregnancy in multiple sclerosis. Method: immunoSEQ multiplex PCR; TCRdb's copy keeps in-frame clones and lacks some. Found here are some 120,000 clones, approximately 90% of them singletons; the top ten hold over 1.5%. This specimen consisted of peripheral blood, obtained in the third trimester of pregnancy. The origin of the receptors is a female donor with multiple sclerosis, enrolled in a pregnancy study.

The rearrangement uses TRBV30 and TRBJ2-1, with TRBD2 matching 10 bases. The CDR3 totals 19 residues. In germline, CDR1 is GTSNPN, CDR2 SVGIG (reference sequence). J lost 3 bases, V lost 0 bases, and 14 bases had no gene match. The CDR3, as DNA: TGTGCCTGGAGTGTACGGAGGAGCGGGGGGGCGGCGGGCTACAATGAGCAGTTCTTC. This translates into CAWSVRRSGGAAGYNEQFF.

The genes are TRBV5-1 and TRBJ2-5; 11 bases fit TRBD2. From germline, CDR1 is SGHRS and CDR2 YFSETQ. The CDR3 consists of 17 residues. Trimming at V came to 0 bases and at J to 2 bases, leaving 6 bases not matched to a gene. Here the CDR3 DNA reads TGCGCCAGCAGCTTGGCCCGGGCTAGCGGGGGGCAAGAGACCCAGTACTTC. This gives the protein CASSLARASGGQETQYF. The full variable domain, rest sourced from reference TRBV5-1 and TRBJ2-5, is KAGVTQTPRYLIKTRGQQVTLSCSPISGHRSVSWYQQTPGQGLQFLFEYFSETQRNKGNFPGRFSGRQFSNSRSEMNVSTLELGDSALYLCASSLARASGGQETQYFGPGTRLLVL.

The DNA for the CDR3 is TGTGCCAGCAGTTACGGACGACAGGGGAATCAGCCCCAGCATTTT. Translation: CASSYGRQGNQPQHF. The chain couples TRBV6-6 to TRBJ1-5; TRBD1 aligns across 8 bases. The CDR3 loop spans 15 amino acids. Germline V gene sequence: CDR1 MNHNY, CDR2 SVGAGI (reference sequence). V lost 2 bases and J lost 4; bases outside the gene matches: 4.

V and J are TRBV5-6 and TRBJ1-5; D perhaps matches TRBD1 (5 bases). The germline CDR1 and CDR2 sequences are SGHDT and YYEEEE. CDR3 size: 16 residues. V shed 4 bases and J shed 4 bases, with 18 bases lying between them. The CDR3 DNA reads TGTGCCAGCAGCGGGGGGACGGGTACTCGAAATCAGCCCCAGCATTTT. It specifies CASSGGTGTRNQPQHF.

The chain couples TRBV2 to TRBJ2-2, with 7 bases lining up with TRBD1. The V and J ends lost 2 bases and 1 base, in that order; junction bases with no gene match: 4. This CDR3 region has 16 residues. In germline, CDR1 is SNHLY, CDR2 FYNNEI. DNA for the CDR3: TGTGCCAGCAGTGAAATCGGACAGGTGAACACCGGGGAGCTGTTTTTT. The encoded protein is CASSEIGQVNTGELFF.

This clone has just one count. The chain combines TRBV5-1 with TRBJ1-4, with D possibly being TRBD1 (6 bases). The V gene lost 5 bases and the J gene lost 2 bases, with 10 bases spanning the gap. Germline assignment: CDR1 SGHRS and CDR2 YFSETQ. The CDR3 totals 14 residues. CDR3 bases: TGCGCCAGCAGACCAGGACAGACTAATGAAAAACTGTTTTTT. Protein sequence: CASRPGQTNEKLFF.

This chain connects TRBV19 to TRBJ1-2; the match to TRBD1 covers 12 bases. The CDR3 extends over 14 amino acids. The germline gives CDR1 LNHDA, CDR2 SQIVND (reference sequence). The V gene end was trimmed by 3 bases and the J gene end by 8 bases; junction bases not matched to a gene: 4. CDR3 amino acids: CASSITGTGGGYTF. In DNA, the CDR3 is TGTGCCAGTAGTATCACCGGGACAGGGGGCGGCTACACCTTC.

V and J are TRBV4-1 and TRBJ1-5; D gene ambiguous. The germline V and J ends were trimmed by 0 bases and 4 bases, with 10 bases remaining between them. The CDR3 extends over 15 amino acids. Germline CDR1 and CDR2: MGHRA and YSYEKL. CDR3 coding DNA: TGCGCCAGCAGCCAAGATTCGTCGGGGAATCAGCCCCAGCATTTT. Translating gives CASSQDSSGNQPQHF.

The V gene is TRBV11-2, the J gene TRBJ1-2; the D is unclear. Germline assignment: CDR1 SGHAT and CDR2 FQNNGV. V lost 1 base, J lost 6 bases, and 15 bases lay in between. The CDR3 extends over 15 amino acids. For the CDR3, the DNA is TGTGCCAGCAGCTTAGGACGGGGAGGGAAGGATGGCTACACCTTC. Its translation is CASSLGRGGKDGYTF.

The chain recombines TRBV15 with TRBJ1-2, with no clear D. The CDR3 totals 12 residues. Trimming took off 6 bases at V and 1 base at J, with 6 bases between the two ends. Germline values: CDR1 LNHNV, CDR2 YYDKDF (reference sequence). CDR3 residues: CATSASNYGYTF. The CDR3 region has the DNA TGTGCCACCAGTGCCAGTAACTATGGCTACACCTTC.

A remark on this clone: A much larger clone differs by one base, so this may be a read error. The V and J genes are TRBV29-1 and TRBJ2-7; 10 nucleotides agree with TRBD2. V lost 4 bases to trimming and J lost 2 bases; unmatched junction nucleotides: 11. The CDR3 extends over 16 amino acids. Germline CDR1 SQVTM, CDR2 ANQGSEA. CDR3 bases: TGCAGCGTTGGGACGCTTACTAGCGGGGCCCCCTACGAGCAGTACTTC. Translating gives CSVGTLTSGAPYEQYF.

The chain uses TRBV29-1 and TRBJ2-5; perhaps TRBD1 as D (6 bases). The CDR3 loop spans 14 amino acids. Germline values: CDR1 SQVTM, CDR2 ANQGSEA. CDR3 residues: CSTKTGPSLETQYF. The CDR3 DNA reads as TGCAGTACCAAGACAGGACCGTCTTTAGAGACCCAGTACTTC.

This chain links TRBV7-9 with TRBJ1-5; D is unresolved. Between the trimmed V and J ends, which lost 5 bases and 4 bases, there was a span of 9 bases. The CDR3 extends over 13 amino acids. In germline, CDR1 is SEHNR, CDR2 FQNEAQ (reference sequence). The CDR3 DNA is TGTGCCAGCAGCCCGCGAGGGAATCAGCCCCAGCATTTT. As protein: CASSPRGNQPQHF.

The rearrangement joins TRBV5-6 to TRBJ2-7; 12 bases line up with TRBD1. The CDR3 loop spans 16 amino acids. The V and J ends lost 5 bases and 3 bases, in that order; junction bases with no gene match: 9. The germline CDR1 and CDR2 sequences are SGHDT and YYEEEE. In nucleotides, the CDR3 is TGTGCCAGCAGGAGAACCGGGACAGGGGGCCGCTACGAGCAGTACTTC. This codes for CASRRTGTGGRYEQYF.

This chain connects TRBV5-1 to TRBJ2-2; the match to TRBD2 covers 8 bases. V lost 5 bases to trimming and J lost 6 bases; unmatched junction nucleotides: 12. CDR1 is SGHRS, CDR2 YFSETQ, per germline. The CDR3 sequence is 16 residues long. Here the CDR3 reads CASRSPLAGMAGELFF. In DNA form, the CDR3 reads TGCGCCAGCAGATCTCCTCTAGCGGGCATGGCCGGGGAGCTGTTTTTT.

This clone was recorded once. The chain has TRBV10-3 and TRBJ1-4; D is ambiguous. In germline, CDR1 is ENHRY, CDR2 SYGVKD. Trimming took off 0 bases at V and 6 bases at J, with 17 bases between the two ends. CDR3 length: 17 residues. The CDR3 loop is CAISESSSTVTYEKLFF. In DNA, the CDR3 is TGTGCCATCAGTGAGTCGTCTTCTACCGTAACGTATGAAAAACTGTTTTTT.

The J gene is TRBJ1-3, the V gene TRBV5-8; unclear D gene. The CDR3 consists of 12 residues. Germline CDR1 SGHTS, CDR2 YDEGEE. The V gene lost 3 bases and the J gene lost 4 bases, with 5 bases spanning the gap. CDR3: CASSSPGNTIYF. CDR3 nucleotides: TGTGCCAGCAGCTCCCCGGGAAACACCATATATTTT. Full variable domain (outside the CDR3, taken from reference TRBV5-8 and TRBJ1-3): EAGVTQSPTHLIKTRGQQATLRCSPISGHTSVYWYQQALGLGLQFLLWYDEGEERNRGNFPPRFSGRQFPNYSSELNVNALELEDSALYLCASSSPGNTIYFGEGSWLTVV.

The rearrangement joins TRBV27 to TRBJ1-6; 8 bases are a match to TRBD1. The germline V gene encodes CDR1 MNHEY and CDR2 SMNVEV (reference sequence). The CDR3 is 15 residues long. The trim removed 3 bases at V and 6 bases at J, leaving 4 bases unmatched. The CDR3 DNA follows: TGTGCCAGCAGTTTTTGGACAGGGCTTAATTCACCCCTCCACTTT. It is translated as CASSFWTGLNSPLHF.

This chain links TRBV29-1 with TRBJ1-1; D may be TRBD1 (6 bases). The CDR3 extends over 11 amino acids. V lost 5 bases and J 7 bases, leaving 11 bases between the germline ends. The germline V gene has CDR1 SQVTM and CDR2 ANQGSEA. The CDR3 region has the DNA TGCAGCGTTCCGACAGGCTATGAAGCTTTCTTT. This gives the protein CSVPTGYEAFF.

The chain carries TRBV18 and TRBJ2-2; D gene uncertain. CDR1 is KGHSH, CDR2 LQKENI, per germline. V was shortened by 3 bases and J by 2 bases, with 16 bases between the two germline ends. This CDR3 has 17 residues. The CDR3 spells CASSPRQTALNTGELFF. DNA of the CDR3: TGTGCCAGCTCACCGCGGCAAACTGCCCTTAACACCGGGGAGCTGTTTTTT.

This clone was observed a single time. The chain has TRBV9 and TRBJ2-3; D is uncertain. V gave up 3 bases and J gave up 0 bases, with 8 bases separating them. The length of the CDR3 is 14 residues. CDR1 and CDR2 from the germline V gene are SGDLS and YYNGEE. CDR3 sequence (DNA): TGTGCCAGCAGCGAGGAGCCCAGCACAGATACGCAGTATTTT. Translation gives CASSEEPSTDTQYF.

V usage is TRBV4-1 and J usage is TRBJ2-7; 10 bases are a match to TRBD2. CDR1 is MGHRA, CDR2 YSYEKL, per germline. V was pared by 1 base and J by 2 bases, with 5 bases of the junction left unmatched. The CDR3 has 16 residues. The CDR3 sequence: CASSQGPSGRAYEQYF. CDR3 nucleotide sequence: TGCGCCAGCAGCCAAGGACCGAGCGGGAGGGCCTACGAGCAGTACTTC.

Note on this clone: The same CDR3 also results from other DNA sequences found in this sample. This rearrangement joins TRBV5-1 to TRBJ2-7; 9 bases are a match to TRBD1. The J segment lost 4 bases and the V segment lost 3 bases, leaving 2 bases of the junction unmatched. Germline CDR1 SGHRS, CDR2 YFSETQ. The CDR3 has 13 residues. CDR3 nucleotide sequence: TGCGCCAGCAGCTGGGGACAGGGTTACGAGCAGTACTTC. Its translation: CASSWGQGYEQYF.

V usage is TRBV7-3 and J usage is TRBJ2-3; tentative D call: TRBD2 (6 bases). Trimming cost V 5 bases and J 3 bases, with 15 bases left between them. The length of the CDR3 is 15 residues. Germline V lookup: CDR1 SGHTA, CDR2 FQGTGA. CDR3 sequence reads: CASSPLGGTTDTQYF. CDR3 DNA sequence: TGTGCCAGCAGCCCCCTGGGGGGTACGACAGATACGCAGTATTTT.

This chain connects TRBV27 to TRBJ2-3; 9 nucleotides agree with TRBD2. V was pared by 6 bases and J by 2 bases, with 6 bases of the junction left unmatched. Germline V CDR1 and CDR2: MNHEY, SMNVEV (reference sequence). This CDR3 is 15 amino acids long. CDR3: CASSKLAGDTDTQYF. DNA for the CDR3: TGTGCCAGCAGCAAACTAGCGGGTGACACAGATACGCAGTATTTT.

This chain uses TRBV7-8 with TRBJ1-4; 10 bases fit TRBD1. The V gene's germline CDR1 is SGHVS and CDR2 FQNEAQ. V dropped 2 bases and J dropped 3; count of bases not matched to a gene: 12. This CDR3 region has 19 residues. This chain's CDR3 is CASSLSVLDRGTPNEKLFF. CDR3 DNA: TGTGCCAGCAGCTTATCTGTTTTGGACAGGGGGACCCCTAATGAAAAACTGTTTTTT.

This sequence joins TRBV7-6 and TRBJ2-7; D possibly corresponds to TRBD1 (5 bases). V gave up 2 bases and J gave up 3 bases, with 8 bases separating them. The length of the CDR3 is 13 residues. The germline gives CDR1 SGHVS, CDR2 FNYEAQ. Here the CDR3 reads CASSLSRGYEQYF. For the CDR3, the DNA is TGTGCCAGCAGCTTAAGTAGGGGCTACGAGCAGTACTTC.